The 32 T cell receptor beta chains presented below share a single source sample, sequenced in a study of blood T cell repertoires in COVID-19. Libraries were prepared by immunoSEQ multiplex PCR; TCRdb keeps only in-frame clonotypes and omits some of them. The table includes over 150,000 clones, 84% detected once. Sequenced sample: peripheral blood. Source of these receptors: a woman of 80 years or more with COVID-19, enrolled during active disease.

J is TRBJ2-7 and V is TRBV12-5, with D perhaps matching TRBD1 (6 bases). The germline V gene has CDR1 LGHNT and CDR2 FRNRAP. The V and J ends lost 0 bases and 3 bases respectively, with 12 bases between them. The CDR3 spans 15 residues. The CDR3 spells CASGLVRLGGYEQYF. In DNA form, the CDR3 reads TGTGCTAGTGGTTTGGTACGGTTAGGGGGCTACGAGCAGTACTTC.

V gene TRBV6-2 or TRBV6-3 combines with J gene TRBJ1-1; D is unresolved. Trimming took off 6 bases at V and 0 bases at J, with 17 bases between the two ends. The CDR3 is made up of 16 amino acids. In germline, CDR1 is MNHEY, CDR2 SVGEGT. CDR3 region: CASSPVRTFMNTEAFF. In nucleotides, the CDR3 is TGTGCCAGCAGCCCAGTCCGGACTTTCATGAACACTGAAGCTTTCTTT.

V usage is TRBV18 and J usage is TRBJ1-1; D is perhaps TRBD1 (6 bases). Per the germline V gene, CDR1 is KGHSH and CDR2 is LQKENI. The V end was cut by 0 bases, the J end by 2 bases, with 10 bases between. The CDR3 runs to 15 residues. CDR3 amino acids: CASSPPNRANTEAFF. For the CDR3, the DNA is TGTGCCAGCTCACCACCGAACAGGGCTAACACTGAAGCTTTCTTT.

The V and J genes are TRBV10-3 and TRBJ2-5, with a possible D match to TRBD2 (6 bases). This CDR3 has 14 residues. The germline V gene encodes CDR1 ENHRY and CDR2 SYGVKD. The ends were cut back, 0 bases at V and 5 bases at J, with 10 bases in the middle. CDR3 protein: CAISESGGFETQYF. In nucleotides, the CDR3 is TGTGCCATCAGTGAGTCGGGAGGCTTCGAGACCCAGTACTTC.

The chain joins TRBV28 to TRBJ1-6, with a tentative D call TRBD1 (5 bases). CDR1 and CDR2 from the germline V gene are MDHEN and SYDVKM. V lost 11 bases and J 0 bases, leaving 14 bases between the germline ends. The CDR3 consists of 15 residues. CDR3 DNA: TGTGCCTCATCAGGGCTTAGCTCCTATAATTCACCCCTCCACTTT. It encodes CASSGLSSYNSPLHF. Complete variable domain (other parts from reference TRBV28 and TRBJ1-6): DVKVTQSSRYLVKRTGEKVFLECVQDMDHENMFWYRQDPGLGLRLIYFSYDVKMKEKGDIPEGYSVSREKKERFSLILESASTNQTSMYLCASSGLSSYNSPLHFGNGTRLTVT.

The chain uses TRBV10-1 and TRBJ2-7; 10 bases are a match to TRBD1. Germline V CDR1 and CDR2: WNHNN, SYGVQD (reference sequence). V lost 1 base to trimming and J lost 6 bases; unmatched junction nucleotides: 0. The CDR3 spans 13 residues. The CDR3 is CASSEWTGGEQYF. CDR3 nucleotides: TGCGCCAGCAGTGAGTGGACAGGGGGCGAGCAGTACTTC.

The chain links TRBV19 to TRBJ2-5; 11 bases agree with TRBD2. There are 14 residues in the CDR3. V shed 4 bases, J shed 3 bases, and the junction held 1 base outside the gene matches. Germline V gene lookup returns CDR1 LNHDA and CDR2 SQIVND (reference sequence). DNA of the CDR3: TGTGCCAGTAGTACGGGACTAGCGGAAGAGACCCAGTACTTC. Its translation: CASSTGLAEETQYF.

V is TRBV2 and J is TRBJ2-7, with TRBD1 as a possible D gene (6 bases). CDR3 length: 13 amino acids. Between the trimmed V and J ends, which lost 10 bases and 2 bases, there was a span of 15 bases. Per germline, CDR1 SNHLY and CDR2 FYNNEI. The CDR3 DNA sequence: TGTGCCACCGGGACACCCGAAACCTACGAGCAGTACTTC. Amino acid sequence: CATGTPETYEQYF.

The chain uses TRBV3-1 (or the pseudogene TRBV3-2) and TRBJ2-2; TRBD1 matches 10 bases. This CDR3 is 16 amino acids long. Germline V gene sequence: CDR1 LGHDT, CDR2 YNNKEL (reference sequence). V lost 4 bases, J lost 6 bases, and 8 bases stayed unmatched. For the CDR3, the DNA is TGTGCCAGCAGCCCAGACCGGGACAGGGGAGCCGGGGAGCTGTTTTTT. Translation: CASSPDRDRGAGELFF.

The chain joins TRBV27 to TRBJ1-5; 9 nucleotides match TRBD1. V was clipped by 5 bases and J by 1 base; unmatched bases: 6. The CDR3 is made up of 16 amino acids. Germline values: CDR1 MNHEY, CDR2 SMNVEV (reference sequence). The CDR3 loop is CASSPRTGESNQPQHF. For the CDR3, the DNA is TGTGCCAGCAGTCCCCGGACAGGGGAAAGCAATCAGCCCCAGCATTTT.

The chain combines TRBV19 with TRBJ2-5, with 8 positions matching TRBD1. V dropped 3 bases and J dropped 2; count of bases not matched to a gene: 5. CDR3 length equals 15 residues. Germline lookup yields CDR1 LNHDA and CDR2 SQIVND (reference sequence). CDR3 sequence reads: CASSINQGAQETQYF. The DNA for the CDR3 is TGTGCCAGTAGTATCAATCAGGGGGCACAAGAGACCCAGTACTTC. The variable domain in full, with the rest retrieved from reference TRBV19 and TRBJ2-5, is DGGITQSPKYLFRKEGQNVTLSCEQNLNHDAMYWYRQDPGQGLRLIYYSQIVNDFQKGDIAEGYSVSREKKESFPLTVTSAQKNPTAFYLCASSINQGAQETQYFGPGTRLLVL.

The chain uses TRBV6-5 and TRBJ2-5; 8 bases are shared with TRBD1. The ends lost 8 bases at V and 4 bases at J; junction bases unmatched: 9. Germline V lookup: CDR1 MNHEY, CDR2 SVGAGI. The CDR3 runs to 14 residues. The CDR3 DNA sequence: TGTGCCAGCCCCCCAGGGGGCGACGGAGAGACCCAGTACTTC. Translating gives CASPPGGDGETQYF.

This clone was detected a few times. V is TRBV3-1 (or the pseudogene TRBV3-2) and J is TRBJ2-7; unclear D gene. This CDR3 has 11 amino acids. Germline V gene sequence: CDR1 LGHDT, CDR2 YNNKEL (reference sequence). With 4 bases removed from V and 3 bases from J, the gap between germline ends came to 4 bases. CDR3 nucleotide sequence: TGTGCCAGCAGCCGCAGCTACGAGCAGTACTTC. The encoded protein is CASSRSYEQYF.

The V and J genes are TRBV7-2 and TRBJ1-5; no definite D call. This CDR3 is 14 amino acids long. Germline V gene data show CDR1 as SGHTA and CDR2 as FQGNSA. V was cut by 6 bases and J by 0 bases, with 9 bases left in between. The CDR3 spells CASSTYNSNQPQHF. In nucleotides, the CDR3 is TGTGCCAGCAGTACATATAATAGCAATCAGCCCCAGCATTTT.

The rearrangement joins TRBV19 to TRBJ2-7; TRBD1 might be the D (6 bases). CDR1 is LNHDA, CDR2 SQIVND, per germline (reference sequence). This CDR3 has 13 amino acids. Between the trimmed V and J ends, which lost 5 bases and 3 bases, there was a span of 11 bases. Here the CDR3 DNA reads TGTGCCAGTAGTCGCACAGGGTACTACGAGCAGTACTTC. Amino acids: CASSRTGYYEQYF.

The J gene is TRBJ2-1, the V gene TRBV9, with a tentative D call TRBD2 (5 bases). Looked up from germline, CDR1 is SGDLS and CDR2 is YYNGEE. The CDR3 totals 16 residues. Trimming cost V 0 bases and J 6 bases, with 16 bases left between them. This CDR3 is CASSVGHSGGGNEQFF. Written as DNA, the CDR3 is TGTGCCAGCAGCGTAGGGCACTCAGGCGGAGGCAATGAGCAGTTCTTC.

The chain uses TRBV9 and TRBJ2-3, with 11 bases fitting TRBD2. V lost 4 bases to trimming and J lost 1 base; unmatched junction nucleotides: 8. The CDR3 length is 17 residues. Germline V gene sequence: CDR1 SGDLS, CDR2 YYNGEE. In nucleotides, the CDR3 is TGTGCCAGCAGCCCCTCTCCGGGACTAGCGGGCACAGATACGCAGTATTTT. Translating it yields CASSPSPGLAGTDTQYF.

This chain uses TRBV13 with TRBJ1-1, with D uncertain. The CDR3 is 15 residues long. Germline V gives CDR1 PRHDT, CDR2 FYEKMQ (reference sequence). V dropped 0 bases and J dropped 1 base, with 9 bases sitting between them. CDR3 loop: CASSLGKGRNTEAFF. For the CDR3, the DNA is TGTGCCAGCAGCTTAGGGAAAGGGAGGAACACTGAAGCTTTCTTT. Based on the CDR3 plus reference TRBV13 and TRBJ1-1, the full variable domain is AAGVIQSPRHLIKEKRETATLKCYPIPRHDTVYWYQQGPGQDPQFLISFYEKMQSDKGSIPDRFSAQQFSDYHSELNMSSLELGDSALYFCASSLGKGRNTEAFFGQGTRLTVV.

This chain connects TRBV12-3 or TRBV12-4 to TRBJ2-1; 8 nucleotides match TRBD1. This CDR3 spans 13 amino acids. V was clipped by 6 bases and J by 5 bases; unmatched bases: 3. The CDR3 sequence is CASSRGQDNEQFF. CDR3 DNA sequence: TGTGCCAGCAGCCGGGGACAGGACAATGAGCAGTTCTTC.

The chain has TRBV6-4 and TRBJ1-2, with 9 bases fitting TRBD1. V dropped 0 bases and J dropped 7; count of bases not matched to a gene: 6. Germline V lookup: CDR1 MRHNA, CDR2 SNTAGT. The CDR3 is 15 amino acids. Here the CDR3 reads CASSDSFGTGIGYTF. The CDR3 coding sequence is TGTGCCAGCAGTGACTCTTTCGGGACAGGGATTGGCTACACCTTC.

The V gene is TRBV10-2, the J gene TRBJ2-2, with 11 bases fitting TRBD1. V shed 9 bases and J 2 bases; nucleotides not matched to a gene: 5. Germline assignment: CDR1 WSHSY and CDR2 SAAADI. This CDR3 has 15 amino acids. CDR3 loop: CASLGTGGNTGELFF. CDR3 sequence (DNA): TGCGCCAGTCTGGGGACAGGGGGAAACACCGGGGAGCTGTTTTTT.

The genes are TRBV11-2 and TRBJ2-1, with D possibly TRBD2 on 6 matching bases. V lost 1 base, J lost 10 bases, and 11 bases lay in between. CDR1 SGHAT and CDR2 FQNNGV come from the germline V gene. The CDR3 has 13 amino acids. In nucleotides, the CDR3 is TGTGCCAGCAGCTTAGGGTCTCTAGCGGAGCAGTTCTTC. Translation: CASSLGSLAEQFF.

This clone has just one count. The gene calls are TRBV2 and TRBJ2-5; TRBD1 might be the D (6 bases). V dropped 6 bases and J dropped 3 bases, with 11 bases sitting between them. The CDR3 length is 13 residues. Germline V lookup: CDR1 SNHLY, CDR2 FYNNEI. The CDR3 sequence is CASRTNREETQYF. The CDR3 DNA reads TGTGCCAGCAGAACAAACAGGGAAGAGACCCAGTACTTC.

The CDR3 DNA is TGCAGCGTTGGTTTAGGGGGGGCCACTGAAGCTTTCTTT. Protein: CSVGLGGATEAFF. This rearrangement joins TRBV29-1 to TRBJ1-1; tentatively, D is TRBD1 (6 bases). V lost 4 bases, J lost 4 bases, and 13 bases lay in between. CDR3 length: 13 residues. Germline V gene sequence: CDR1 SQVTM, CDR2 ANQGSEA.

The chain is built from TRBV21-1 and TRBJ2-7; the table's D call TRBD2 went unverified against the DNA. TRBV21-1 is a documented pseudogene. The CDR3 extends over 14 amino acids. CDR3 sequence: CASSPTGTPYEQYF. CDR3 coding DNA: TGTGCCAGCAGCCCGACCGGGACTCCCTACGAGCAGTACTTC.

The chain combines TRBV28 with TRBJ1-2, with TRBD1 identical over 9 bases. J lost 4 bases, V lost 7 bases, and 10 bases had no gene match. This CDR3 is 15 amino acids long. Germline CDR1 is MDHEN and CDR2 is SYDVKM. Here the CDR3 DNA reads TGTGCCAGCACCCTCCTGGACAGGGGCACCTATGGCTACACCTTC. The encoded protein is CASTLLDRGTYGYTF.

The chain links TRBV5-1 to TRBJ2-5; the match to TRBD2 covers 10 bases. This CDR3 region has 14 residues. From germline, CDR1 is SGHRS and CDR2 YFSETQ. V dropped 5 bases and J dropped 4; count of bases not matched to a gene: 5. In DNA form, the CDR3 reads TGCGCCAGCAGTAGAGCGGGAGGGGCAGAGACCCAGTACTTC. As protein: CASSRAGGAETQYF.

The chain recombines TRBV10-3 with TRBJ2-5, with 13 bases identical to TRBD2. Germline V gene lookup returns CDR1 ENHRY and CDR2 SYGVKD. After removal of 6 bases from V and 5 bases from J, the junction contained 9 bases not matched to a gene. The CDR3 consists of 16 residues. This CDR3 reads CAIRGTSGAVGETQYF. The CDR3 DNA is TGTGCCATCAGGGGGACTAGCGGGGCGGTCGGGGAGACCCAGTACTTC.

The CDR3 protein is CASSTQGDNYGYTF. The DNA of the CDR3 is TGTGCCAGCAGTACCCAGGGGGATAACTATGGCTACACCTTC. The rearrangement links TRBV6-2 or TRBV6-3 to TRBJ1-2; 7 positions match TRBD1. With 5 bases clipped from V and 1 base from J, the junction kept 4 bases outside the gene matches. This CDR3 has 14 residues. Looked up from germline, CDR1 is MNHEY and CDR2 is SVGEGT.

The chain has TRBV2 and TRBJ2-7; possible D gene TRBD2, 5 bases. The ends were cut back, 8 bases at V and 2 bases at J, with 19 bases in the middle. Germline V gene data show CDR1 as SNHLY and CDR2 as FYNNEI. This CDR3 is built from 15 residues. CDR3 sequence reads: CASQTGLQWAYEQYF. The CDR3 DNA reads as TGTGCCAGCCAAACCGGACTCCAATGGGCCTACGAGCAGTACTTC.

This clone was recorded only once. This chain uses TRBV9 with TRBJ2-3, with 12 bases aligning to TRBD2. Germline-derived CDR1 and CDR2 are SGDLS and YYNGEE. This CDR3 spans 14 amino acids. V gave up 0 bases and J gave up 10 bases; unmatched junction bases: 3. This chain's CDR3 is CASSVASGGDAQYF. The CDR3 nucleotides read TGTGCCAGCAGCGTAGCTAGCGGGGGGGACGCGCAGTATTTT.

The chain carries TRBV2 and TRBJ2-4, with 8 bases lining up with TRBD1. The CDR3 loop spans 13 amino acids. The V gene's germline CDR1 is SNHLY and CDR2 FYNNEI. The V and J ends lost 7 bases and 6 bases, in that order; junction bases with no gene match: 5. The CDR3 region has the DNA TGTGCCAGCACACGGCAGGGGGCAAACATTCAGTACTTC. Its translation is CASTRQGANIQYF.